A selection of T cell receptor beta chains follows, all from one sample in a study of cytomegalovirus exposure and HLA in healthy donors. Sequencing used immunoSEQ multiplex PCR; TCRdb keeps in-frame clones, though not all of them. This table has 150,000 to 250,000 clones, roughly 85% appearing once. Sequencing was performed on PBMCs. The source is a woman aged 45-65 years in good health and CMV-seronegative. Both conserved end residues are part of each CDR3. The order of the fields is D gene, J gene, clone size, V gene, CDR3 DNA, CDR3 protein. D genes are given only for firm matches. Size values are once, few and many counts, or a class for expanded clones, and some rows have none.

d_call: TRBD2
j_call: TRBJ2-1
clone_size: once
v_call: TRBV7-9
cdr3_nt: TGTGCCAGCAGCGCCGGGACTAGCGGGGTAGTGGCACACAATGAGCAGTTCTTC
cdr3_aa: CASSAGTSGVVAHNEQFF

d_call: NA
j_call: TRBJ2-1
clone_size: NA
v_call: TRBV6-6
cdr3_nt: TGTGCCAGCAGTTACCCACAGGGAAATGAGCAGTTCTTC
cdr3_aa: CASSYPQGNEQFF

d_call: NA
j_call: TRBJ2-3
clone_size: NA
v_call: TRBV9
cdr3_nt: TGTGCCAGCAGCGTAGACGTGCTAAGCACAGATACGCAGTATTTT
cdr3_aa: CASSVDVLSTDTQYF

d_call: TRBD2
j_call: TRBJ2-5
clone_size: NA
v_call: TRBV5-1
cdr3_nt: TGCGCCAGCACCCCCCGGGCGGGAGAGAGAGAGACCCAGTACTTC
cdr3_aa: CASTPRAGERETQYF

d_call: NA
j_call: TRBJ1-3
clone_size: NA
v_call: TRBV18
cdr3_nt: TGTGCCAGCTCACCCGATTTGCTGCGTGGAAACACCATATATTTT
cdr3_aa: CASSPDLLRGNTIYF

d_call: NA
j_call: TRBJ1-1
clone_size: NA
v_call: TRBV25-1
cdr3_nt: TGTGCCAGCAGGGGCCCCCCGCCTGAAGCTTTCTTT
cdr3_aa: CASRGPPPEAFF

d_call: NA
j_call: TRBJ1-2
clone_size: NA
v_call: TRBV4-3
cdr3_nt: TGCGCCAGCAGCCCAGCATGGGGCTCAAGTGGCTACACCTTC
cdr3_aa: CASSPAWGSSGYTF

d_call: TRBD2
j_call: TRBJ2-1
clone_size: NA
v_call: TRBV5-1
cdr3_nt: TGCGCCAGCAGCACGTTACTAGCGGGGGCCCACAATGAGCAGTTCTTC
cdr3_aa: CASSTLLAGAHNEQFF

d_call: TRBD1
j_call: TRBJ1-2
clone_size: NA
v_call: TRBV27
cdr3_nt: TGTGCCAGCAGAGTACCCGGACAGGGAAGTGGCTACACCTTC
cdr3_aa: CASRVPGQGSGYTF

d_call: NA
j_call: TRBJ1-1
clone_size: NA
v_call: TRBV6-6
cdr3_nt: TGTGCCAGCAGTTACTCCGGGAGGGAGGCTGAAGCTTTCTTT
cdr3_aa: CASSYSGREAEAFF

d_call: TRBD1
j_call: TRBJ1-5
clone_size: once
v_call: TRBV15
cdr3_nt: TGTGCCACCAGCCTCGAGACAGGGGGCGTGGGTTTGAGCAATCAGCCCCAGCATTTT
cdr3_aa: CATSLETGGVGLSNQPQHF

d_call: NA
j_call: TRBJ2-7
clone_size: NA
v_call: TRBV2
cdr3_nt: TGTGCCAGCAGAGCCCTGGACAGTTACACCTACGAGCAGTACTTC
cdr3_aa: CASRALDSYTYEQYF

d_call: TRBD2
j_call: TRBJ2-7
clone_size: NA
v_call: TRBV7-9
cdr3_nt: TGTTCCAGCAGCTTAGTTAGCGGGAGCTCGAAATACGAGCAGTACTTC
cdr3_aa: CSSSLVSGSSKYEQYF

d_call: TRBD1
j_call: TRBJ1-2
clone_size: NA
v_call: TRBV5-1
cdr3_nt: TGCGCCAGCAGCACGACAGGGCTTAACTATGGCTACACCTTC
cdr3_aa: CASSTTGLNYGYTF

d_call: TRBD1
j_call: TRBJ1-1
clone_size: NA
v_call: TRBV5-1
cdr3_nt: TGCGCCAGCAGCCACACAGGGGGCTTTAAGAACACTGAAGCTTTCTTT
cdr3_aa: CASSHTGGFKNTEAFF

d_call: NA
j_call: TRBJ1-1
clone_size: NA
v_call: TRBV27
cdr3_nt: TGTGCCAGCAGTGTAGGTCGGGTCACTGAAGCTTTCTTT
cdr3_aa: CASSVGRVTEAFF

d_call: TRBD2
j_call: TRBJ2-1
clone_size: NA
v_call: TRBV14
cdr3_nt: TGTGCCAGCAGCCGTGTAGCGGGAGTTCCTGCTGAGCAGTTCTTC
cdr3_aa: CASSRVAGVPAEQFF

d_call: NA
j_call: TRBJ2-1
clone_size: NA
v_call: TRBV7-9
cdr3_nt: TGTGCCAGCAGCCGGGCGGATAGCGGATACAATGAGCAGTTCTTC
cdr3_aa: CASSRADSGYNEQFF

d_call: TRBD2
j_call: TRBJ2-5
clone_size: NA
v_call: TRBV6-1
cdr3_nt: TGTGCCAGCAGTGAACCGGGACTAGCGGGAGGGCGGGTAGAGACCCAGTACTTC
cdr3_aa: CASSEPGLAGGRVETQYF

d_call: TRBD2
j_call: TRBJ2-1
clone_size: NA
v_call: TRBV5-1
cdr3_nt: TGCGCCAGCAGCTTGGATGGGATCCCTAGCGGGAGCTGGAATGAGCAGTTCTTC
cdr3_aa: CASSLDGIPSGSWNEQFF

d_call: NA
j_call: TRBJ2-3
clone_size: NA
v_call: TRBV15
cdr3_nt: TGTGCCACCAGCAGAGATCCAGCGGGCACAGATACGCAGTATTTT
cdr3_aa: CATSRDPAGTDTQYF

d_call: TRBD2
j_call: TRBJ2-2
clone_size: NA
v_call: TRBV5-1
cdr3_nt: TGCGCCAGCAGCTTGGTTCGAGCGGGAGTGAACACCGGGGAGCTGTTTTTT
cdr3_aa: CASSLVRAGVNTGELFF

d_call: NA
j_call: TRBJ1-5
clone_size: NA
v_call: TRBV10-2
cdr3_nt: TGCGCCAGCAGTGAGAACAGGGCTGGCAATCAGCCCCAGCATTTT
cdr3_aa: CASSENRAGNQPQHF

d_call: NA
j_call: TRBJ2-7
clone_size: NA
v_call: TRBV7-9
cdr3_nt: TGTGCCAGCAGTTTCCAGGGGTCCTACGAGCAGTACTTC
cdr3_aa: CASSFQGSYEQYF

d_call: NA
j_call: TRBJ1-2
clone_size: NA
v_call: TRBV5-1
cdr3_nt: TGCGCCAGCAGCCCGGGGACTTGCGGCTACACCTTC
cdr3_aa: CASSPGTCGYTF

d_call: TRBD1
j_call: TRBJ1-3
clone_size: few
v_call: TRBV7-9
cdr3_nt: TGTGCCAGCAGCCCGACAGGGGGAGAGGGAAACACCATATATTTT
cdr3_aa: CASSPTGGEGNTIYF

d_call: NA
j_call: TRBJ2-3
clone_size: NA
v_call: TRBV4-2
cdr3_nt: TGTGCCAGCAGCCAAGATTCAACTGTACTCGATACGCAGTATTTT
cdr3_aa: CASSQDSTVLDTQYF

d_call: TRBD1
j_call: TRBJ1-2
clone_size: NA
v_call: TRBV19
cdr3_nt: TGTGCCAGTAGTATGAGCAACAATGTCCGGACAGGGACCTGTGGCTACACCTTC
cdr3_aa: CASSMSNNVRTGTCGYTF

d_call: TRBD1
j_call: TRBJ2-7
clone_size: NA
v_call: TRBV11-2
cdr3_nt: TGTGCCAGCAGCCAGAGGACGACAGGGGGGTTTTCGTACGAGCAGTACTTC
cdr3_aa: CASSQRTTGGFSYEQYF

d_call: TRBD2
j_call: TRBJ2-2
clone_size: NA
v_call: TRBV7-9
cdr3_nt: TGTGCCAGCAGCTTAAGAGCGGGAGGCCCCGGGGAGCTGTTTTTT
cdr3_aa: CASSLRAGGPGELFF

d_call: NA
j_call: TRBJ1-3
clone_size: NA
v_call: TRBV19
cdr3_nt: TGTGCCAGTAGAGGGGCTAATCGACAGAGAAGCTCTGGAAACACCATATATTTT
cdr3_aa: CASRGANRQRSSGNTIYF

d_call: NA
j_call: TRBJ1-4
clone_size: NA
v_call: TRBV7-2
cdr3_nt: TGTGCCAGCAGCTTATCGCCAGTCACCAATGAAAAACTGTTTTTT
cdr3_aa: CASSLSPVTNEKLFF

d_call: NA
j_call: TRBJ2-2
clone_size: NA
v_call: TRBV5-1
cdr3_nt: TGCGCCGGCAGCTTGGAGGCTAGCGTATACACCGGGGAGCTGTTTTTT
cdr3_aa: CAGSLEASVYTGELFF

d_call: TRBD1
j_call: TRBJ2-7
clone_size: few
v_call: TRBV11-2
cdr3_nt: TGTGCCAGCAGCTTATCGAGGGACAGGGCTTACGAGCAGTACTTC
cdr3_aa: CASSLSRDRAYEQYF

d_call: NA
j_call: TRBJ2-1
clone_size: few
v_call: TRBV6-6
cdr3_nt: TGTGCCAGCAGTCCCCTCCAGGGCATGGGGCAGTTCTTC
cdr3_aa: CASSPLQGMGQFF

d_call: NA
j_call: TRBJ2-2
clone_size: NA
v_call: TRBV2
cdr3_nt: TGTGCCAGCAGGGATCAAGAGGGGAACACCGGGGAGCTGTTTTTT
cdr3_aa: CASRDQEGNTGELFF